This T cell receptor (beta chain) appears in the sequencing data of a study of blood T cell repertoires in COVID-19. J lost 1 base, V lost 6 bases, and 4 bases had no gene match. CDR1 is SNHLY, CDR2 FYNNEI, per germline. This CDR3 contains 14 residues. The assay was immunoSEQ multiplex PCR, and TCRdb's table has in-frame clones only and misses some. The data show roughly 500,000 clones, 89% seen once. This receptor was identified in a man in his late teens or twenties with COVID-19, enrolled during active disease. The sample comprised peripheral blood. The chain has TRBV2 and TRBJ2-5; 8 bases are shared with TRBD2. The CDR3 DNA reads TGTGCCAGCAGGGAACTAGCGGTCCAAGAGACCCAGTACTTC. Translation gives CASRELAVQETQYF.